The present T cell receptor (beta chain) was sequenced within a study of CD8+ T cells in alopecia areata. About the study: Twice daily, treated patients received 5 to 10 mg of oral tofacitinib. People stayed on tofacitinib for 6 to 18 months, then stopped the drug for 6 months. Regarding the study as a whole: Although TCR sharing was seen in mice, sharing across patients was less clear, possibly for HLA-related reasons.

With regard to this clone: The antigen is undetermined. The same CDR3 can be traced to other DNA sequences in this sample.

Sequencing templates came from extracted RNA that was reverse transcribed into cDNA. Clones were read by immunoSEQ multiplex PCR, and TCRdb kept only the in-frame ones, dropping some. Of about 130,000 clones listed, 58% are singletons. Samples from alopecia areata patients were lesional scalp punch biopsies and peripheral blood. Per germline, CDR1 SGHTA and CDR2 FQGNSA. The CDR3 totals 15 residues. Trimming took 0 bases from V and 2 from J; bases not matched to a gene: 0. The origin of this receptor is a human donor with alopecia areata. This chain connects TRBV7-2 to TRBJ1-2; 10 bases align to TRBD1. The sequencing here drew on CD4+ T cells sorted from blood, taken at week 0. The CDR3 DNA follows: TGTGCCAGCAGCTTAGCGGGACAGGGGAACTATGGCTACACCTTC. Translation: CASSLAGQGNYGYTF.